A single sample gave rise to the 9 T cell receptor beta chains below, sequenced in a study of blood T cell repertoires in COVID-19. Clones were sequenced by immunoSEQ multiplex PCR, and TCRdb holds only the in-frame ones, with some missing. Of 150,000 to 200,000 clones listed, around 80% were seen once; the top ten hold roughly 12%. Sequenced material: PBMCs or T cells enriched from blood (not recorded which). Receptors originate from a man aged 50-59 years who had recovered from COVID-19.

The rearrangement uses TRBV28 and TRBJ2-5; D possibly corresponds to TRBD2 (5 bases). V was trimmed by 4 bases and J by 4 bases, leaving 25 bases between them. There are 18 residues in the CDR3. From germline, CDR1 is MDHEN and CDR2 SYDVKM. The CDR3 protein is CASSSRGETRTPGETQYF. The CDR3 DNA sequence: TGTGCCAGCAGTTCCCGGGGAGAAACCCGGACCCCTGGAGAGACCCAGTACTTC.

This clone was recorded once. V usage is TRBV11-1 and J usage is TRBJ1-1; the D is unclear. Germline CDR1 SGHAT, CDR2 FQDESV (reference sequence). Between the trimmed V and J ends, which lost 2 bases and 6 bases, there was a span of 10 bases. This CDR3 is 13 amino acids long. The CDR3 DNA is TGTGCCAGCAGCTTACTGGAGGCGGCTGAAGCTTTCTTT. Its translation: CASSLLEAAEAFF.

The gene calls are TRBV28 and TRBJ1-1; tentatively, D is TRBD1 (6 bases). Germline assignment: CDR1 MDHEN and CDR2 SYDVKM. Deletions cut 6 bases from V and 0 bases from J, with 14 bases between. The CDR3 is 15 amino acids. The CDR3 loop reads CASRTGSGMNTEAFF. The CDR3 nucleotides are TGTGCCAGCAGAACAGGGTCGGGCATGAACACTGAAGCTTTCTTT.

Worth noting for this clone: One end of the junction is discordant with germline, which a read error may explain. The sample has other DNA sequences that encode this CDR3 too. This rearrangement joins TRBV18 to TRBJ2-3; 11 bases align to TRBD2. This CDR3 region has 15 residues. Germline CDR1 is KGHSH and CDR2 is LQKENI. CDR3 sequence (DNA): TGTGCCAGCTCACCACCACTAGCGGGGGCAGACACGCAGTATTTT. Translated, it gives CASSPPLAGADTQYF.

The rearrangement joins TRBV3-1 (or the pseudogene TRBV3-2) to TRBJ1-5; D is possibly TRBD1 (5 bases). The CDR3 extends over 14 amino acids. The germline V gene encodes CDR1 LGHDT and CDR2 YNNKEL (reference sequence). The V end lost 5 bases, the J end lost 7 bases, and 15 bases lay between the germline ends. The CDR3 is CASSSWGEFQPQHF. The CDR3 region has the DNA TGTGCCAGCAGCTCCTGGGGGGAGTTCCAGCCCCAGCATTTT.

The CDR3: CSASYSNSPLHF. The CDR3 nucleotides are TGCAGTGCTAGTTACAGTAATTCACCCCTCCACTTT. The chain is built from TRBV20-1 and TRBJ1-6; D is unresolved. Trimming cost V 3 bases and J 6 bases, with 6 bases left between them. CDR1 is DFQATT and CDR2 is SNEGSKA in the germline V gene (reference sequence). This CDR3 comprises 12 residues.

This clone occurred a few times. The gene calls are TRBV7-9 and TRBJ2-7; possible D gene TRBD1, 5 bases. Trimming took off 1 base at V and 2 bases at J, with 9 bases between the two ends. In germline, CDR1 is SEHNR, CDR2 FQNEAQ (reference sequence). The CDR3 runs 14 residues. DNA for the CDR3: TGTGCCAGCAGCTTAGTGGGCAGGGCCTACGAGCAGTACTTC. Its translation: CASSLVGRAYEQYF. Full variable domain (outside the CDR3, taken from reference TRBV7-9 and TRBJ2-7): DTGVSQNPRHKITKRGQNVTFRCDPISEHNRLYWYRQTLGQGPEFLTYFQNEAQLEKSRLLSDRFSAERPKGSFSTLEIQRTEQGDSAMYLCASSLVGRAYEQYFGPGTRLTVT.

This clone was counted between two and nine times. This sequence joins TRBV7-2 and TRBJ1-5, with a tentative D call TRBD1 (6 bases). CDR1 and CDR2 (germline): SGHTA, FQGNSA. The V end was cut by 3 bases, the J end by 9 bases, with 12 bases between. The CDR3 loop spans 13 amino acids. CDR3 DNA: TGTGCCAGCAGCTTTGACAGGTCCGGGCCCCAGCATTTT. It is translated as CASSFDRSGPQHF.

The V call is TRBV4-1, the J call TRBJ1-3; 7 bases map to TRBD1. This CDR3 is built from 15 residues. Looked up from germline, CDR1 is MGHRA and CDR2 is YSYEKL. Trimming cost V 4 bases and J 2 bases; bases outside gene matches: 5. CDR3 protein: CASSRDRSTGNTIYF. The CDR3 DNA sequence: TGCGCCAGCAGCCGGGACAGAAGCACTGGAAACACCATATATTTT.